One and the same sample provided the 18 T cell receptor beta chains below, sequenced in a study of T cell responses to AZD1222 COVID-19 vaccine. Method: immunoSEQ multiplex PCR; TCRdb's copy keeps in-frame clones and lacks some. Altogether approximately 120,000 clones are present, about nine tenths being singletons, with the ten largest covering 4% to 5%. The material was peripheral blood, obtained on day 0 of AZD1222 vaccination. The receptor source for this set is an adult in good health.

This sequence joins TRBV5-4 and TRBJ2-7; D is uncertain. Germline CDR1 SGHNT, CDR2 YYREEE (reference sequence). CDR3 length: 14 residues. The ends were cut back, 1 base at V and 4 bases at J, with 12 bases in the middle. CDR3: CASSLNQGSYEQYF. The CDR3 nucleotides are TGTGCCAGCAGCTTGAATCAAGGGTCTTACGAGCAGTACTTC.

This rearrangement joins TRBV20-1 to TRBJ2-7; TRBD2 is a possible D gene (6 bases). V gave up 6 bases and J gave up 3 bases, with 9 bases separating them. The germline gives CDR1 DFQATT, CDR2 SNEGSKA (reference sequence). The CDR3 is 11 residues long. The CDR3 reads CSAQTSYEQYF. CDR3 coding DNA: TGCAGTGCCCAGACTAGCTACGAGCAGTACTTC.

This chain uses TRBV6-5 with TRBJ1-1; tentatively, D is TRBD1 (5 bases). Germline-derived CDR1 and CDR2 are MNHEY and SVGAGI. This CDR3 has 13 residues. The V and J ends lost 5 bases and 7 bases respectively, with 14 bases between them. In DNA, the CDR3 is TGTGCCAGCAGTCCCACCTCGAGGGGTGAAGCTTTCTTT. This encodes CASSPTSRGEAFF.

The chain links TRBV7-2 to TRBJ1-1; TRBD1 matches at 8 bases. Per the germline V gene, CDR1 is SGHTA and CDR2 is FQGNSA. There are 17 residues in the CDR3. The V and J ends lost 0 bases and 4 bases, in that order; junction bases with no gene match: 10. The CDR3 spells CASSLAVGTGWITEAFF. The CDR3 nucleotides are TGTGCCAGCAGCTTAGCCGTCGGGACAGGCTGGATCACTGAAGCTTTCTTT.

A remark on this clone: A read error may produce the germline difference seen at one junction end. CDR3 DNA sequence: TGCAGCGTTGAAACTAAGGACAGACTGTCTCGGACTTTT. Residues: CSVETKDRLSRTF. This chain links TRBV29-1 with TRBJ1-4, with a weak D call TRBD1 (6 bases). The CDR3 is made up of 13 amino acids. Germline CDR1 and CDR2: SQVTM and ANQGSEA.

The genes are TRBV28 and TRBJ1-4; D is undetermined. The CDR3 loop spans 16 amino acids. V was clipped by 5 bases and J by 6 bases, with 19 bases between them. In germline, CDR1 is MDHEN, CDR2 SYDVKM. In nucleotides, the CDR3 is TGTGCCAGCAGTCTCCTCCCTAGTGGGATGGATGAAAAACTGTTTTTT. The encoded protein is CASSLLPSGMDEKLFF.

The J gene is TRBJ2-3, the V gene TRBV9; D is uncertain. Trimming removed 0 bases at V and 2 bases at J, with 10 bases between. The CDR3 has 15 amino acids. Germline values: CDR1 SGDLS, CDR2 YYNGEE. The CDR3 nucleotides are TGTGCCAGCAGCGTAGGAGTAGGGTACACAGATACGCAGTATTTT. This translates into CASSVGVGYTDTQYF.

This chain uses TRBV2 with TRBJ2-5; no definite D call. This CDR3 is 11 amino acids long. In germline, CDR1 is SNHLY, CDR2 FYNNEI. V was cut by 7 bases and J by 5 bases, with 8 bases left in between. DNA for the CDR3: TGTGCCAGCAAAATAGGGGAGACCCAGTACTTC. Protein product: CASKIGETQYF.

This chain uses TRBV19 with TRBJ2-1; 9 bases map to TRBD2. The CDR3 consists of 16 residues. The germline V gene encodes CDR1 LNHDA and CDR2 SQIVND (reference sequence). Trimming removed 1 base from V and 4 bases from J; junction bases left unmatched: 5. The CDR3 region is CASSIGLAGWYNEQFF. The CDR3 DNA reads TGTGCCAGTAGTATAGGTCTAGCGGGGTGGTACAATGAGCAGTTCTTC.

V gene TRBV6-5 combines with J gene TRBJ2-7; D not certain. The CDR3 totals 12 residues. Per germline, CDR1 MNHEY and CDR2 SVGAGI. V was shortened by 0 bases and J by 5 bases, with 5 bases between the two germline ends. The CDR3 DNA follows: TGTGCCAGCAGTTACTCGGGCCACGAGCAGTACTTC. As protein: CASSYSGHEQYF.

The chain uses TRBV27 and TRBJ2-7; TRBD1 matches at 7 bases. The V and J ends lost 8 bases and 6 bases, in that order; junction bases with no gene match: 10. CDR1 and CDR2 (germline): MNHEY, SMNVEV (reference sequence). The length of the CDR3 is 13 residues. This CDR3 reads CASHITGEREQYF. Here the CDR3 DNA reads TGTGCCAGCCATATTACAGGGGAACGCGAGCAGTACTTC.

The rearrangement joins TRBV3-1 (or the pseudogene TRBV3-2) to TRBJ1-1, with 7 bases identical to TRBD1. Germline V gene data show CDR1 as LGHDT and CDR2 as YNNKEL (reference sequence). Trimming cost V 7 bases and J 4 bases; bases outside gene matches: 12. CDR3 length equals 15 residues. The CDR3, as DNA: TGTGCCAGCAAGGGGGCGCAGGGCATGGGCACTGAAGCTTTCTTT. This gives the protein CASKGAQGMGTEAFF.

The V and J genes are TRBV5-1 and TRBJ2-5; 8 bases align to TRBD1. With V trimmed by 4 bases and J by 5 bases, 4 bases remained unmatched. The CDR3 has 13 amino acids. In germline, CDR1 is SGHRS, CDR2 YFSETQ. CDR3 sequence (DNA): TGCGCCAGCAGCCGGGACAGGACCGAGACCCAGTACTTC. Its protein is CASSRDRTETQYF.

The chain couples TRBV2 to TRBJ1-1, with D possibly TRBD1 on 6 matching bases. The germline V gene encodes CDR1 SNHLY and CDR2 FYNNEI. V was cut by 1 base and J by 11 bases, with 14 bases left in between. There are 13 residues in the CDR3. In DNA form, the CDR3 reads TGTGCCAGCAGTGAAGAGCAAAGGGGGGAGGCTTTCTTT. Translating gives CASSEEQRGEAFF.

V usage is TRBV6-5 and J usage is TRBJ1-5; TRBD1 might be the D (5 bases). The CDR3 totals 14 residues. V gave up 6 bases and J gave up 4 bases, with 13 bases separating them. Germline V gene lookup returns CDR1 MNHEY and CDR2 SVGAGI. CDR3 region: CASRFAGQNQPQHF. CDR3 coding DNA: TGTGCCAGCAGGTTCGCAGGGCAGAATCAGCCCCAGCATTTT.

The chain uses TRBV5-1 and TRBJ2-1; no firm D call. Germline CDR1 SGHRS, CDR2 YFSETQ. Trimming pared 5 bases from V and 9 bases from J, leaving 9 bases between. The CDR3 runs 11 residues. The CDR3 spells CASRDPGEQFF. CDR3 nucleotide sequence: TGCGCCAGCAGGGACCCCGGTGAGCAGTTCTTC.

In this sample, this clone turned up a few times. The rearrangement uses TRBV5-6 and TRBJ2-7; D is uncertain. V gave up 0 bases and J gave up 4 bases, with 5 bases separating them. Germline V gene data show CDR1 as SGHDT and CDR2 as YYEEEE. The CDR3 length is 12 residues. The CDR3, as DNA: TGTGCCAGCAGCTTGGTTTCTTACGAGCAGTACTTC. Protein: CASSLVSYEQYF.

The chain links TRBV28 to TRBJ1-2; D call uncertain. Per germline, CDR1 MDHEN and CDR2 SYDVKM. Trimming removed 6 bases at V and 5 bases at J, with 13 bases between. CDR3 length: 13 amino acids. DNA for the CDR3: TGTGCCAGCAGAGAGAGTGGAGCTTATGGCTACACCTTC. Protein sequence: CASRESGAYGYTF.